This is a list of T cell receptor beta chains from one sample in a study of control samples from healthy donors and cancer patients. Profiled with immunoSEQ multiplex PCR; TCRdb holds only in-frame clones, not every one. Of 82,000 or so clones listed, approximately 94% were seen once; the top ten hold roughly 5%. Source material: blood. Every receptor here comes from a woman younger than 30 in good health. CDR3s include the opening cysteine and the closing phenylalanine or tryptophan. Each record gives: V gene, CDR3 length, J gene, CDR3 protein.

TRBV3-1/TRBV3-2	18	TRBJ2-7	CASSQELTSGMGSYEQYF
TRBV29-1	13	TRBJ1-1	CSVVGLGMTEAFF
TRBV28	15	TRBJ1-5	CASRETGGGNQPQHF
TRBV19	15	TRBJ2-1	CASKIGGASYNEQFF
TRBV2	14	TRBJ2-7	CASKTEPQSYEQYF
TRBV11-1	15	TRBJ2-3	CASSPTSGSTDTQYF
TRBV6-5	15	TRBJ2-7	CASSPYHGTYYEQYF
TRBV27	14	TRBJ1-2	CASSLKGANYGYTF
TRBV5-1	13	TRBJ1-1	CASSDTRGTEAFF
TRBV18	15	TRBJ1-3	CASSSRANSGNTIYF
TRBV7-3	14	TRBJ2-5	CASSLGGGTETQYF
TRBV2	12	TRBJ2-7	CASRDWFYEQYF
TRBV19	16	TRBJ1-3	CASKGKVPNSGNTIYF
TRBV9	19	TRBJ1-3	CASSVGNLGGPSSGNTIYF
TRBV10-3	14	TRBJ1-5	CAISESSVSQPQHF
TRBV19	14	TRBJ2-5	CASSISGDQETQYF
TRBV28	15	TRBJ1-5	CASSPRQGVDQPQHF
TRBV12-3/TRBV12-4	13	TRBJ2-7	CASTGTGRGEQYF
TRBV28	11	TRBJ2-7	CATTNPYEQYF
TRBV2	15	TRBJ1-5	CASRPGGLGNQPQHF
TRBV6-4	16	TRBJ1-3	CASSEPDTPFGNTIYF
TRBV5-1	16	TRBJ1-4	CASSLVIGQGSEKLFF
TRBV2	12	TRBJ1-2	CASSGQGVGYTF
TRBV28	13	TRBJ2-1	CASSLVLYNEQFF
TRBV3-1/TRBV3-2	15	TRBJ2-5	CASSRAWRTQETQYF
TRBV5-1	15	TRBJ2-3	CASSLRGMGTDTQYF
TRBV18	17	TRBJ2-1	CASSPLIAGALYNEQFF
TRBV9	18	TRBJ2-3	CASSVGLAGGPSTDTQYF
TRBV3-1/TRBV3-2	15	TRBJ2-4	CASSQVSAGKNIQYF
TRBV10-3	12	TRBJ1-1	CATYRGPTEAFF
TRBV27	14	TRBJ1-2	CASSLRQGSGGYTF
TRBV4-1	15	TRBJ2-1	CASSQDEQGDNEQFF
TRBV6-4	16	TRBJ2-1	CASSDLAGEGYNEQFF
TRBV5-1	15	TRBJ2-7	CASSLGGGGGDEQYF
TRBV14	16	TRBJ2-2	CASSVSGSVFTGELFF
TRBV5-4	15	TRBJ2-7	CASHSPGTDHNEQYF
TRBV5-1	14	TRBJ1-1	CASSLASSDPGAFF
TRBV7-8	14	TRBJ1-2	CASSLIGRNYGYTF
TRBV4-2	14	TRBJ1-6	CASSQEQGNSPLHF
TRBV9	13	TRBJ2-1	CASSDGGIGEQFF
TRBV19	12	TRBJ2-7	CAVTGVGNEQYF
TRBV15	19	TRBJ1-1	CATSRDTIFGQPKNTEAFF
TRBV6-1	14	TRBJ2-5	CASSESFRKETQYF
TRBV13	19	TRBJ2-1	CASSLAPSGGANRYNEQFF
TRBV18	16	TRBJ2-1	CASSALAGPSYNEQFF
TRBV28	15	TRBJ2-3	CASSFGLGRASTQYF
TRBV19	15	TRBJ1-1	CASSSGTGLFTEAFF
TRBV27	19	TRBJ2-5	CASSLFGPVKGQGAETQYF
TRBV12-3/TRBV12-4	13	TRBJ1-1	CASSRDRNTEAFF
TRBV19	13	TRBJ2-3	CASRLGGEDTQYF
TRBV19	13	TRBJ2-7	CASSMGISYEQYF
TRBV6-5	15	TRBJ1-5	CASSPRPGGREPQHF
TRBV5-1	14	TRBJ2-7	CASSFRGPSYEQYF
TRBV6-6	16	TRBJ1-5	CASSYSLGVGNQPQHF
TRBV6-5	14	TRBJ2-7	CASTRLAGGYEQYF
TRBV6-5	13	TRBJ2-5	CASGLVGGETQYF
TRBV19	15	TRBJ1-2	CATRQPGGVNYGYTF
TRBV9	13	TRBJ2-7	CASSGPDPTEQYF
TRBV29-1	13	TRBJ1-1	CSAKQGGGTEAFF
TRBV10-1	12	TRBJ1-5	CASSDDNQPQHF